The source of this TCR beta chain is a study of T-cell reconstitution after alpha-beta-depleted transplantation in children. This clonotype was seen ten or more times. Its antigen is as yet unknown. Preparation of the TCRbeta library used unique molecular identifiers. TCRdb ran MiXCR on the PCR reads and lists one entry per CDR3 protein. The sample holds 140,000 to 150,000 distinct CDR3 sequences; about 8.8% are singletons and the top ten take over 15%. This CDR3 is 15 amino acids long. The germline V gene has CDR1 SGHRS and CDR2 YFSETQ. V was trimmed by 1 base and J by 2 bases, leaving 13 bases between them. Overall study results and limits: About two months after transplant, alpha-beta T cells reportedly came from several hundred expanded graft clones.

The sample consisted of PBMCs, mostly from graft donor cells, taken 180 days after TCRalphabeta/CD19-depleted stem cell transplant. This clonotype was sampled from a female patient aged 2-10 years who had a stem cell transplant for congenital amegakaryocytic thrombocytopenia, so the T cells may come from the graft donor. The chain recombines TRBV5-1 with TRBJ2-7; D might be TRBD1 (6 bases). CDR3 region: CASSLIPGDTYEQYF. The CDR3 nucleotides are TGCGCCAGCAGCTTGATCCCCGGGGACACCTACGAGCAGTACTTC.